What follows describes a single T cell receptor beta chain. Its antigen is currently unknown. Using its own MiXCR run on the RACE reads, TCRdb lists one record per CDR3 protein. The sample has roughly 38,000 distinct CDR3 sequences, 9.5% to 15% seen once. V lost 1 base, J lost 8 bases, and 7 bases stayed unmatched. This CDR3 has 13 amino acids. Germline V gives CDR1 SQVTM, CDR2 ANQGSEA. The sample's time point: pre-sensitization, week 0. Treatment in this sample: therapeutic diphenylcyclopropenone sensitization with weekly scalp DPC. This record comes from a study of human T cells and chemical hapten exposure. Study-level information: Sensitizing treatment utilized 2% DPC over a 2 cm by 2 cm portion of upper inner arm skin. TCR yields per sample varied mostly from small pooled library volume differences.

General study points: Following DPC sensitization, TCRs present above 1 in 1000 frequency showed no change. It was expanded TCRs that formed significantly more large CDR3 similarity clusters than controls did.

Sequencing used whole blood, obtained in connection with sensitization to the hapten diphenylcyclopropenone (DPC). This sequence was found in a woman younger than 45 with alopecia areata. Some clones in this sample may be carry-over from other donors' samples. The chain links TRBV29-1 to TRBJ1-1; 7 nucleotides match TRBD1. The CDR3 protein is CSVEGDSLREAFF. CDR3 nucleotide sequence: TGCAGCGTTGAAGGGGACAGCCTAAGGGAAGCTTTCTTT.